The text below deals with one TCR beta chain. Its specificity is unknown. The length of the CDR3 is 14 residues. From germline, CDR1 is KGHDR and CDR2 SFDVKD. V was shortened by 5 bases and J by 4 bases, with 10 bases between the two germline ends. Random hexamers were used to reverse transcribe an amount of roughly 0.45 to 1 ug RNA. Amplification of the TCR beta CDR3 was carried out by immunoSEQ multiplex PCR, which spanned a total of 54 Vbeta and 13 Jbeta segments. One entry per CDR3 protein, called by TCRdb with MiXCR from the immunoSEQ multiplex PCR reads. The data contain more than 150,000 distinct CDR3 sequences, 90% to 95% of them singletons. This entry comes from a study of CD8 T cells in Susac syndrome. General study results and limits: The authors acknowledged that their TCR sequencing and HLA analysis involved a relatively small number of individuals.

TEMRA cells were enriched by FACS, while CD8+ and CD4+ T cells were obtained through a negative isolation that was performed magnetically. The chain has TRBV24-1 and TRBJ2-2; D could derive from TRBD1 or TRBD2 (5 bases each). The clonotype comes from a human donor in good health. The source material was CD4+ T cells from PBMCs. The CDR3 coding sequence is TGTGCCACCAGTGTGGGGGTTGGCACCGGGGAGCTGTTTTTT. This sequence encodes CATSVGVGTGELFF.